The 31 T cell receptor beta chains presented below share a single source sample, sequenced in a study of T cells after yellow fever vaccination. Using its own MiXCR run on the 5' RACE reads, TCRdb lists one record per CDR3 protein. This table holds roughly 180,000 distinct CDR3 sequences, approximately 6.2% found once. The sample in question was CD4+ T cells sorted from PBMCs, obtained on the day of the first yellow fever vaccination. The receptors derive from a man aged 18 to 30 who received the YFV17D yellow fever vaccine.

This clonotype was picked up a small number of times. J is TRBJ1-5 and V is TRBV19; the D is unclear. Germline V gene data show CDR1 as LNHDA and CDR2 as SQIVND (reference sequence). V lost 3 bases, J lost 7 bases, and 10 bases lay in between. The CDR3 length is 13 residues. The CDR3 protein is CASSILQRQPQHF. The CDR3 coding sequence is TGTGCCAGTAGTATTCTTCAAAGACAGCCCCAGCATTTT. Complete variable domain (other parts from reference TRBV19 and TRBJ1-5): DGGITQSPKYLFRKEGQNVTLSCEQNLNHDAMYWYRQDPGQGLRLIYYSQIVNDFQKGDIAEGYSVSREKKESFPLTVTSAQKNPTAFYLCASSILQRQPQHFGDGTRLSIL.

This clonotype was observed at least ten times. The chain links TRBV7-2 to TRBJ2-5; 7 bases agree with TRBD1. V was pared by 5 bases and J by 2 bases, with 5 bases of the junction left unmatched. Germline loops: CDR1 SGHTA, CDR2 FQGNSA. The CDR3 runs 14 residues. CDR3 sequence reads: CASSLEGQQETQYF. CDR3 DNA sequence: TGTGCCAGCAGCCTAGAGGGACAGCAAGAGACCCAGTACTTC.

This clonotype has at least ten counts. The V call is TRBV11-2, the J call TRBJ2-7; D gene uncertain. Looked up from germline, CDR1 is SGHAT and CDR2 is FQNNGV. The ends were cut back, 0 bases at V and 6 bases at J, with 15 bases in the middle. The CDR3 contains 15 residues. The CDR3 DNA reads as TGTGCCAGCAGCTTAGATAGAGGCAGGAATTCCGAGCAGTACGTC. It encodes CASSLDRGRNSEQYV.

This clonotype was observed a handful of times. J is TRBJ2-5 and V is TRBV20-1, with unresolved D. Germline V gene data show CDR1 as DFQATT and CDR2 as SNEGSKA (reference sequence). The CDR3 runs 11 residues. Trimming stripped 5 bases from V and 11 bases from J, with 15 bases between. The CDR3 is CSASQTLRQYF. In DNA, the CDR3 is TGCAGTGCTTCCCAGACCCTCAGGCAGTACTTC.

This clonotype showed up many times. The chain is built from TRBV7-2 and TRBJ2-3; TRBD2 matches at 8 bases. From germline, CDR1 is SGHTA and CDR2 FQGNSA. This CDR3 has 14 amino acids. V shed 7 bases, J shed 3 bases, and the junction held 6 bases outside the gene matches. The CDR3 loop is CASNRGLETDTQYF. Written as DNA, the CDR3 is TGTGCCAGCAACCGGGGACTAGAAACAGATACGCAGTATTTT.

The chain links TRBV20-1 to TRBJ1-4; 8 nucleotides line up with TRBD1. This CDR3 spans 17 amino acids. The germline V gene encodes CDR1 DFQATT and CDR2 SNEGSKA (reference sequence). V was clipped by 5 bases and J by 0 bases; unmatched bases: 11. CDR3 sequence reads: CSAAQGVGSSTNEKLFF. Here the CDR3 DNA reads TGCAGTGCTGCACAGGGGGTCGGGTCCTCAACTAATGAAAAACTGTTTTTT.

This clonotype was detected many times. This sequence joins TRBV7-3 and TRBJ1-1; D perhaps matches TRBD1 (5 bases). Trimming took off 2 bases at V and 0 bases at J, with 10 bases between the two ends. CDR1 SGHTA and CDR2 FQGTGA come from the germline V gene. This CDR3 spans 15 amino acids. The CDR3 coding sequence is TGTGCCAGCAGCTTACAGGGCAGCATGAACACTGAAGCTTTCTTT. Its protein is CASSLQGSMNTEAFF.

The chain links TRBV5-5 to TRBJ2-5; TRBD1 is a possible D gene (5 bases). V lost 2 bases to trimming and J lost 1 base, with 21 bases between them. This CDR3 has 18 residues. Germline V gene data show CDR1 as SGHKS and CDR2 as YYEKEE (reference sequence). DNA of the CDR3: TGTGCCAGCAGCTTTAATCCTCTAACAGGAGTCCTCCAAGAGACCCAGTACTTC. It yields the protein CASSFNPLTGVLQETQYF.

This clonotype was observed many times. The chain links TRBV18 to TRBJ2-7; 11 bases are a match to TRBD2. J was trimmed by 7 bases and V by 3 bases; bases with no gene match: 11. Looked up from germline, CDR1 is KGHSH and CDR2 is LQKENI. This CDR3 has 16 amino acids. This CDR3 is CASSPLASGGTGEQYF. The CDR3 nucleotides are TGTGCCAGCTCACCCCTAGCTAGCGGGGGGACGGGTGAGCAGTACTTC.

This clonotype occurred many times. The V and J genes are TRBV9 and TRBJ2-2; 9 bases are shared with TRBD2. The V and J ends lost 4 bases and 4 bases, in that order; junction bases with no gene match: 8. Looked up from germline, CDR1 is SGDLS and CDR2 is YYNGEE. The CDR3 length is 16 residues. CDR3 sequence (DNA): TGTGCCAGCAGCCCCTCGACTAGCGGTGTCACCGGGGAGCTGTTTTTT. Its protein is CASSPSTSGVTGELFF.

Only a few counts were recorded for this clonotype. J is TRBJ2-5 and V is TRBV12-5, with no clear D. In germline, CDR1 is LGHNT, CDR2 FRNRAP. This CDR3 has 11 residues. Trimming took 6 bases from V and 0 from J, leaving 2 bases between them. Here the CDR3 reads CASGNQETQYF. The CDR3 coding sequence is TGTGCTAGTGGGAACCAAGAGACCCAGTACTTC. Full variable domain (outside the CDR3, taken from reference TRBV12-5 and TRBJ2-5): DARVTQTPRHKVTEMGQEVTMRCQPILGHNTVFWYRQTMMQGLELLAYFRNRAPLDDSGMPKDRFSAEMPDATLATLKIQPSEPRDSAVYFCASGNQETQYFGPGTRLLVL.

This clonotype was observed a few times. The rearrangement links TRBV15 to TRBJ1-3; 8 bases are a match to TRBD1. Trimming cost V 5 bases and J 4 bases; bases outside gene matches: 7. Per germline, CDR1 LNHNV and CDR2 YYDKDF (reference sequence). The CDR3 contains 15 residues. CDR3 coding DNA: TGTGCCACCAGCCGCCGGACAGGGTCAGGAAACACCATATATTTT. It encodes CATSRRTGSGNTIYF.

This clonotype was counted many times. The rearrangement links TRBV20-1 to TRBJ2-5, with TRBD2 matching 14 bases. J lost 3 bases, V lost 5 bases, and 11 bases had no gene match. Germline V lookup: CDR1 DFQATT, CDR2 SNEGSKA (reference sequence). The CDR3 runs 17 residues. The CDR3 here is CSAWTGGLAGAKETQYF. The CDR3 nucleotides are TGCAGTGCTTGGACAGGGGGACTAGCGGGGGCCAAAGAGACCCAGTACTTC.

This rearrangement joins TRBV5-1 to TRBJ1-1; 7 bases line up with TRBD1. This CDR3 has 14 residues. Unmatched junction bases numbered 6, after V lost 2 bases and J lost 5 bases. The V gene's germline CDR1 is SGHRS and CDR2 YFSETQ. The CDR3 nucleotides read TGCGCCAGCAGCTTCGACAGGGCGGGTACTGAAGCTTTCTTT. Protein sequence: CASSFDRAGTEAFF.

The CDR3 coding sequence is TGCGCCAGCAGCTTGGCGGGTCCGACCGGCACAGATACGCAGTATTTT. It codes for CASSLAGPTGTDTQYF. The V and J genes are TRBV5-1 and TRBJ2-3; D unresolved. V lost 0 bases and J 1 base, leaving 12 bases between the germline ends. Germline V gene data show CDR1 as SGHRS and CDR2 as YFSETQ. This CDR3 has 16 residues.

This clonotype appeared a few times. The J gene is TRBJ1-1, the V gene TRBV7-3; TRBD1 matches 10 bases. The CDR3 is 14 amino acids. The V gene end was trimmed by 4 bases and the J gene end by 6 bases; junction bases not matched to a gene: 5. Germline V gene data show CDR1 as SGHTA and CDR2 as FQGTGA. The DNA for the CDR3 is TGTGCCAGCAGCTCCGGACAGGGGGAGTCTGAAGCTTTCTTT. This codes for CASSSGQGESEAFF.

To note about this clonotype: A read error is possible here, since a much larger clone lies one base away. The chain carries TRBV15 and TRBJ2-1; D is unresolved. V was clipped by 5 bases and J by 4 bases, with 12 bases between them. Germline CDR1 is LNHNV and CDR2 is YYDKDF (reference sequence). The CDR3 totals 14 residues. The CDR3 sequence: CATSQGSSYNEQFF. The DNA for the CDR3 is TGTGCCACCAGCCAAGGAAGCTCATACAATGAGCAGTTCTTC.

Ten or more counts support this clonotype. The chain joins TRBV25-1 to TRBJ2-5; D possibly corresponds to TRBD1 (5 bases). The V gene lost 11 bases and the J gene lost 5 bases, with 24 bases spanning the gap. Germline V gene data show CDR1 as MGHDK and CDR2 as SYGVNS. The length of the CDR3 is 15 residues. CDR3 nucleotide sequence: TGTGCCTCCGCCAAGGGGCAGAGTTCCCAGGAGACCCAGTACTTC. This codes for CASAKGQSSQETQYF.

This clonotype has a count of ten or more. The V call is TRBV10-3, the J call TRBJ2-3; 9 bases are shared with TRBD1. The CDR3 consists of 15 residues. Germline CDR1 and CDR2: ENHRY and SYGVKD. Trimming cost V 4 bases and J 7 bases; bases outside gene matches: 9. CDR3 nucleotides: TGTGCCATCAGTGGGACAGGGGATTTGGTGAATACGCAGTATTTT. Its protein product is CAISGTGDLVNTQYF.

This clonotype showed up many times. V usage is TRBV29-1 and J usage is TRBJ1-2; the D is unclear. CDR3 size: 13 residues. The germline V gene encodes CDR1 SQVTM and CDR2 ANQGSEA. Trimming removed 0 bases from V and 8 bases from J, with 13 bases in between. The CDR3 protein is CSVEEWTSRGYTF. CDR3 in DNA: TGCAGCGTTGAAGAATGGACCTCCCGGGGCTACACCTTC.

This clonotype has at least ten counts. V gene TRBV20-1 combines with J gene TRBJ2-5; TRBD2 is a possible D gene (6 bases). The CDR3 is 15 residues long. The ends were cut back, 0 bases at V and 8 bases at J, with 19 bases in the middle. Germline V gene sequence: CDR1 DFQATT, CDR2 SNEGSKA (reference sequence). DNA for the CDR3: TGCAGTGCTAGAGACCACCAGGGCACCGGGAGAACCCAGTACTTC. It translates to CSARDHQGTGRTQYF.

This clonotype showed up many times. The V gene is TRBV4-2, the J gene TRBJ2-1; D is possibly TRBD2 (6 bases). V gave up 4 bases and J gave up 1 base, with 14 bases separating them. Germline loops: CDR1 LGHNA, CDR2 YNFKEQ. This CDR3 is built from 16 residues. The CDR3 spells CASSRRGGSSYNEQFF. The CDR3 DNA is TGTGCCAGCAGCCGCCGAGGAGGGTCGTCCTACAATGAGCAGTTCTTC.

This clonotype was seen at least ten times. The chain uses TRBV7-2 and TRBJ2-2; no definite D call. CDR1 and CDR2 from the germline V gene are SGHTA and FQGNSA. With 3 bases removed from V and 5 bases from J, the gap between germline ends came to 10 bases. The CDR3 is 14 amino acids. DNA of the CDR3: TGTGCCAGCAGCTTGGGGTCCGGAACCGGGGAGCTGTTTTTT. Amino acid sequence: CASSLGSGTGELFF.

This clonotype was recorded at least ten times. The genes are TRBV29-1 and TRBJ2-3; D could derive from TRBD1 or TRBD2 (5 bases each). Deletions cut 6 bases from V and 8 bases from J, with 21 bases between. Germline V gene data show CDR1 as SQVTM and CDR2 as ANQGSEA. The CDR3 is 14 amino acids. Here the CDR3 DNA reads TGCAGCGTGGAACAGGTCCAGCGGAGCGGTACGCAGTATTTT. Protein: CSVEQVQRSGTQYF.

This clonotype appeared many times. The chain joins TRBV6-5 to TRBJ2-1; possible D gene TRBD2, 6 bases. Trimming pared 7 bases from V and 10 bases from J, leaving 11 bases between. The CDR3 sequence is 11 residues long. From germline, CDR1 is MNHEY and CDR2 SVGAGI. The CDR3 sequence: CASTGAGEQFF. In DNA, the CDR3 is TGTGCCAGCACCGGGGCGGGGGAGCAGTTCTTC.

This clonotype was observed a few times. The chain carries TRBV20-1 and TRBJ2-3; a weak D match, TRBD2 (6 bases). Germline CDR1 is DFQATT and CDR2 is SNEGSKA (reference sequence). Trimming left V 8 bases short and J 0 bases short, with 9 bases between. The CDR3 spans 12 residues. The CDR3 DNA follows: TGCAGTTATAGCGGCAGCACAGATACGCAGTATTTT. Its translation: CSYSGSTDTQYF.

This clonotype was seen ten or more times. The V and J genes are TRBV7-2 and TRBJ2-3; 7 bases are shared with TRBD2. Germline lookup yields CDR1 SGHTA and CDR2 FQGNSA. The CDR3 runs to 15 residues. The V gene end was trimmed by 5 bases and the J gene end by 3 bases; junction bases not matched to a gene: 8. CDR3 amino acids: CASSRGAGMTDTQYF. CDR3 sequence (DNA): TGTGCCAGCAGCCGTGGAGCGGGGATGACAGATACGCAGTATTTT. The full variable domain, with the rest looked up from reference TRBV7-2 and TRBJ2-3, is GAGVSQSPSNKVTEKGKDVELRCDPISGHTALYWYRQSLGQGLEFLIYFQGNSAPDKSGLPSDRFSAERTGGSVSTLTIQRTQQEDSAVYLCASSRGAGMTDTQYFGPGTRLTVL.

The CDR3 nucleotides are TGTGCCAGCAGCCTTTACGGATCAGAGGGCTCCTACAATGAGCAGTTCTTC. The encoded protein is CASSLYGSEGSYNEQFF. The rearrangement links TRBV7-9 to TRBJ2-1; D might be TRBD2 (5 bases). The CDR3 is 17 residues long. Germline CDR1 is SEHNR and CDR2 is FQNEAQ (reference sequence). V was shortened by 5 bases and J by 0 bases, with 17 bases between the two germline ends.

This clonotype was recorded a few times. V is TRBV23-1 and J is TRBJ2-1; 7 bases match TRBD1. TRBV23-1 is sorted into the ORF group, with uncertain function. Trimming at V came to 2 bases and at J to 3 bases, leaving 7 bases not matched to a gene. The CDR3 contains 16 residues. DNA for the CDR3: TGCGCCAGCAGTCAAGCTGGGGACAGTCACTACAATGAGCAGTTCTTC. It codes for CASSQAGDSHYNEQFF.

This clonotype was detected ten times or more. The chain couples TRBV4-3 to TRBJ1-4, with D possibly being TRBD1 (5 bases). Trimming stripped 2 bases from V and 5 bases from J, with 9 bases between. The CDR3 has 14 residues. CDR1 and CDR2 (germline): LGHNA, YSLEER. CDR3 amino acids: CASSQQGLNEKLFF. CDR3 coding DNA: TGCGCCAGCAGCCAACAGGGCCTCAATGAAAAACTGTTTTTT.

This clonotype occurred a few times. The chain employs TRBV5-6 and TRBJ2-7; 7 bases fit TRBD1. The trim removed 0 bases at V and 0 bases at J, leaving 3 bases unmatched. Looked up from germline, CDR1 is SGHDT and CDR2 is YYEEEE. There are 15 residues in the CDR3. The CDR3 DNA is TGTGCCAGCAGCTTGGAAGGGGGCACCTCCTACGAGCAGTACTTC. It specifies CASSLEGGTSYEQYF.